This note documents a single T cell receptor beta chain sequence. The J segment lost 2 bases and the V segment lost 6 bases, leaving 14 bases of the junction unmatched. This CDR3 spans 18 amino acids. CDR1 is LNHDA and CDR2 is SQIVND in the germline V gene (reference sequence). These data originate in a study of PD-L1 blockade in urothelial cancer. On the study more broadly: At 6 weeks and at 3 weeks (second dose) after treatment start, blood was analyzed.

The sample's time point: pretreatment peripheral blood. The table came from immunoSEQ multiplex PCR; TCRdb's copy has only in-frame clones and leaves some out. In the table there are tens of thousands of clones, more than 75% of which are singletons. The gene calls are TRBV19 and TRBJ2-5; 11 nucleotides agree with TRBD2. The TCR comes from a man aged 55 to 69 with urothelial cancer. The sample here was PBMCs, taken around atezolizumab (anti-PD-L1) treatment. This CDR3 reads CASSPGPPSGRPQETQYF. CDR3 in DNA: TGTGCCAGTAGCCCCGGCCCCCCTAGCGGGAGGCCACAAGAGACCCAGTACTTC.